Shown below are 32 T cell receptor beta chains from a single sample sequenced in a study of T cell clonotyping in hematopoietic cell transplantation (TCRdb year 2021). In the paper's terms, the time point label means: 30 days after allo-HCT. Library generation was performed with the immunoSEQ multiplex PCR assay. Held by TCRdb, this immuneACCESS table contains in-frame sequences only and omits some clones. Under half of the omission traces to an unresolved V gene where checked; the cause of the rest is unknown. The table for this sample lists about 7,700 clones; roughly 94% of them were counted only once. The ten largest clones represent around 1.2% of the sample. The sample consisted of peripheral blood mononuclear cells, taken 30 days after allogeneic stem cell transplant. These receptors came from a male patient aged 60-69 years who had an allogeneic stem cell transplant from an unrelated donor, so T cells may come from the graft donor. Some clones in this sample may be carry-over from other donors' samples.

The chain recombines TRBV19 with TRBJ2-3; D is ambiguous. Trimming took 3 bases from V and 1 from J, leaving 11 bases between them. This CDR3 is built from 15 residues. CDR1 is LNHDA, CDR2 SQIVND, per germline (reference sequence). CDR3 loop: CASSILRLGTDTQYF. The DNA of the CDR3 is TGTGCCAGTAGTATTCTGAGGTTAGGCACAGATACGCAGTATTTT.

The V gene is TRBV19, the J gene TRBJ2-1; 13 bases match TRBD2. The germline CDR1 and CDR2 sequences are LNHDA and SQIVND (reference sequence). Trimming cost V 3 bases and J 4 bases; bases outside gene matches: 3. The CDR3 length is 16 residues. The CDR3 DNA reads as TGTGCCAGTAGTATCCCGGGACTAGCGGGATACAATGAGCAGTTCTTC. Protein sequence: CASSIPGLAGYNEQFF.

The genes are TRBV28 and TRBJ2-5, with D perhaps TRBD2 (5 bases). In germline, CDR1 is MDHEN, CDR2 SYDVKM. This CDR3 has 13 residues. V was clipped by 2 bases and J by 5 bases, with 9 bases between them. CDR3 in DNA: TGTGCCAGCAGTTTACCCTCGGGGGAGACCCAGTACTTC. Translating gives CASSLPSGETQYF.

V gene TRBV20-1 combines with J gene TRBJ2-7, with unresolved D. The CDR3 consists of 11 residues. Germline V gives CDR1 DFQATT, CDR2 SNEGSKA (reference sequence). Trimming shortened V by 5 bases and J by 6 bases, and 11 bases separated the two germline ends. The CDR3 region has the DNA TGCAGTGCTGCTGACTCGTTCGAGCAGTACTTC. It is translated as CSAADSFEQYF.

The chain uses TRBV4-1 and TRBJ2-6; maybe TRBD1 (6 bases). This CDR3 spans 18 amino acids. The germline gives CDR1 MGHRA, CDR2 YSYEKL. V shed 1 base and J shed 1 base, with 14 bases lying between them. CDR3 loop: CASSQGTGSPSGANVLTF. The CDR3 coding sequence is TGCGCCAGCAGCCAAGGTACAGGGTCACCATCTGGGGCCAACGTCCTGACTTTC.

The chain is built from TRBV2 and TRBJ2-7; TRBD2 matches at 8 bases. The length of the CDR3 is 14 residues. Germline V gene sequence: CDR1 SNHLY, CDR2 FYNNEI. After removal of 5 bases from V and 4 bases from J, the junction contained 7 bases not matched to a gene. The CDR3 here is CASSPGTRGYEQYF. CDR3 nucleotides: TGTGCCAGCAGTCCCGGGACTAGGGGGTACGAGCAGTACTTC.

The chain carries TRBV4-2 and TRBJ1-1; D is uncertain. V lost 5 bases to trimming and J lost 1 base, with 20 bases between them. The germline V gene encodes CDR1 LGHNA and CDR2 YNFKEQ. The CDR3 totals 17 residues. The CDR3 nucleotides are TGTGCCAGCAGCATCCAAGGACTGGGAGGTCCGAACACTGAAGCTTTCTTT. This codes for CASSIQGLGGPNTEAFF.

The chain couples TRBV10-1 to TRBJ2-2; TRBD2 matches 15 bases. V was pared by 6 bases and J by 3 bases, with 5 bases of the junction left unmatched. The CDR3 has 17 amino acids. The germline gives CDR1 WNHNN, CDR2 SYGVQD (reference sequence). The CDR3 bases are TGCGCCAGCAGCCCTGGACTAGCGGGAGGGTACACCGGGGAGCTGTTTTTT. Translating gives CASSPGLAGGYTGELFF.

The chain has TRBV7-9 and TRBJ2-7; D unresolved. This CDR3 region has 12 residues. CDR1 is SEHNR and CDR2 is FQNEAQ in the germline V gene (reference sequence). The germline V and J ends were trimmed by 3 bases and 3 bases, with 6 bases remaining between them. The CDR3 protein is CASSFQDYEQYF. CDR3 DNA: TGTGCCAGCAGCTTCCAGGACTACGAGCAGTACTTC.

The table lists this clone with a count of one. The chain links TRBV19 to TRBJ2-2; 9 bases agree with TRBD2. Trimming cost V 5 bases and J 6 bases; bases outside gene matches: 7. The CDR3 sequence is 15 residues long. Germline CDR1 reads LNHDA; CDR2 reads SQIVND (reference sequence). The CDR3: CASSALAGASGELFF. As DNA, the CDR3 is TGTGCCAGTAGTGCCTTAGCGGGAGCGTCCGGGGAGCTGTTTTTT.

J is TRBJ1-1 and V is TRBV5-6; D is undetermined. V lost 4 bases and J lost 1, with 8 bases in between. Germline CDR1 reads SGHDT; CDR2 reads YYEEEE. The CDR3 consists of 13 residues. CDR3 nucleotide sequence: TGTGCCAGCAGCCCCGGGTCGAACACTGAAGCTTTCTTT. It codes for CASSPGSNTEAFF. Full variable domain (missing parts from reference TRBV5-6 and TRBJ1-1): DAGVTQSPTHLIKTRGQQVTLRCSPKSGHDTVSWYQQALGQGPQFIFQYYEEEERQRGNFPDRFSGHQFPNYSSELNVNALLLGDSALYLCASSPGSNTEAFFGQGTRLTVV.

V and J are TRBV7-9 and TRBJ2-5, with 12 nucleotides matching TRBD2. Per germline, CDR1 SEHNR and CDR2 FQNEAQ (reference sequence). The V gene end was trimmed by 5 bases and the J gene end by 5 bases; junction bases not matched to a gene: 9. The CDR3 sequence is 16 residues long. Here the CDR3 reads CASSPLLAGGRETQYF. CDR3 DNA sequence: TGTGCCAGCAGCCCCTTACTAGCGGGAGGCCGGGAGACCCAGTACTTC.

J is TRBJ1-1 and V is TRBV4-1; weak D call: TRBD1 (6 bases). This CDR3 region has 14 residues. Germline V gives CDR1 MGHRA, CDR2 YSYEKL. V gave up 4 bases and J gave up 1 base, with 10 bases separating them. The CDR3 DNA follows: TGCGCCAGCAGCCTGGGGGCTGGGAACACTGAAGCTTTCTTT. Encoded protein: CASSLGAGNTEAFF.

This clone has just one count. The J gene is TRBJ2-1, the V gene TRBV20-1; possible D gene TRBD2, 5 bases. The germline V gene encodes CDR1 DFQATT and CDR2 SNEGSKA (reference sequence). This CDR3 is built from 11 residues. The DNA for the CDR3 is TGCCGGGCCGGGAAGGTGAGTGAGCAGTTCTTC. Translating it yields CRAGKVSEQFF.

This clone was recorded only once. This chain links TRBV27 with TRBJ1-4; D unclear. Germline V gene sequence: CDR1 MNHEY, CDR2 SMNVEV (reference sequence). V gave up 9 bases and J gave up 4 bases, with 18 bases separating them. The CDR3 has 15 amino acids. The CDR3 here is CASSRGRVLNEKLFF. The CDR3 DNA follows: TGTGCCAGTTCGAGAGGACGGGTCCTTAATGAAAAACTGTTTTTT.

This chain links TRBV7-9 with TRBJ2-3; D might be TRBD2 (6 bases). The CDR3 sequence is 13 residues long. Germline assignment: CDR1 SEHNR and CDR2 FQNEAQ (reference sequence). V was trimmed by 5 bases and J by 4 bases, leaving 10 bases between them. DNA for the CDR3: TGTGCCAGCAGCCCTGGCGGGGCAGATACGCAGTATTTT. Translation: CASSPGGADTQYF.

V is TRBV7-2 and J is TRBJ2-2, with D unclear. Trimming shortened V by 2 bases and J by 3 bases, and 7 bases separated the two germline ends. Germline assignment: CDR1 SGHTA and CDR2 FQGNSA. The CDR3 length is 14 residues. The DNA for the CDR3 is TGTGCCAGCAGCTTAACCCCATACACCGGGGAGCTGTTTTTT. As protein: CASSLTPYTGELFF.

The gene calls are TRBV27 and TRBJ2-2; 7 bases are shared with TRBD1. CDR1 is MNHEY and CDR2 is SMNVEV in the germline V gene (reference sequence). Trimming at V came to 10 bases and at J to 5 bases, leaving 10 bases not matched to a gene. CDR3 length: 14 residues. The CDR3 DNA reads as TGTGCCACCGGGACAGCCTGGGAGACCGGGGAGCTGTTTTTT. It translates to CATGTAWETGELFF.

The rearrangement links TRBV7-9 to TRBJ2-3, with D perhaps TRBD1 (7 bases). V was shortened by 1 base and J by 9 bases, with 14 bases between the two germline ends. This CDR3 contains 14 residues. The germline V gene has CDR1 SEHNR and CDR2 FQNEAQ (reference sequence). In DNA form, the CDR3 reads TGTGCCAGCAGCTTAGATCCAGCAGGGGGGACGCAGTATTTT. This sequence encodes CASSLDPAGGTQYF.

The gene calls are TRBV28 and TRBJ1-2; TRBD1 matches at 9 bases. Trimming took 3 bases from V and 4 from J; bases not matched to a gene: 9. CDR1 is MDHEN, CDR2 SYDVKM, per germline. The CDR3 length is 16 residues. The CDR3 region has the DNA TGTGCCAGCAGTTTCCCCCCGGGACAGGGCCGCTATGGCTACACCTTC. Translating it yields CASSFPPGQGRYGYTF.

The chain carries TRBV6-6 and TRBJ2-7, with D perhaps matching TRBD1 or TRBD2 (5 bases each). The CDR3 runs 15 residues. Trimming removed 9 bases at V and 2 bases at J, with 20 bases between. Germline V gene sequence: CDR1 MNHNY, CDR2 SVGAGI (reference sequence). The CDR3 DNA follows: TGTGCCAGTTCCTGGCGCCGGGACCAAACCTACGAGCAGTACTTC. Translating gives CASSWRRDQTYEQYF.

The chain couples TRBV19 to TRBJ2-1, with D tentatively TRBD2 (5 bases). Germline V gene sequence: CDR1 LNHDA, CDR2 SQIVND (reference sequence). With 2 bases removed from V and 0 bases from J, the gap between germline ends came to 20 bases. The CDR3 sequence is 19 residues long. The CDR3 sequence is CASSISGTRTRSSYNEQFF. CDR3 DNA sequence: TGTGCCAGTAGTATATCCGGTACCCGAACTAGAAGCTCCTACAATGAGCAGTTCTTC.

The genes are TRBV7-9 and TRBJ2-7, with TRBD1 matching over 9 bases. The CDR3 is made up of 13 amino acids. The J segment lost 4 bases and the V segment lost 5 bases, leaving 3 bases of the junction unmatched. Germline values: CDR1 SEHNR, CDR2 FQNEAQ (reference sequence). The CDR3 DNA follows: TGTGCCAGCAGCACCGGGACAGGGTACGAGCAGTACTTC. Its translation: CASSTGTGYEQYF.

The chain couples TRBV19 to TRBJ1-1, with a possible D match to TRBD1 (6 bases). Germline values: CDR1 LNHDA, CDR2 SQIVND (reference sequence). Trimming stripped 2 bases from V and 1 base from J, with 11 bases between. This CDR3 region has 15 residues. The CDR3 nucleotides read TGTGCCAGTAGTATATTTGGGGGCTCGAACACTGAAGCTTTCTTT. Translating gives CASSIFGGSNTEAFF.

The chain carries TRBV4-1 and TRBJ1-1; the D gene is possibly TRBD1 (5 bases). CDR1 is MGHRA, CDR2 YSYEKL, per germline. V lost 7 bases to trimming and J lost 5 bases, with 23 bases between them. The CDR3 extends over 16 amino acids. In DNA, the CDR3 is TGCGCCAGCACTCCCACACTGACAGCCTTAAGTACTGAAGCTTTCTTT. Translation: CASTPTLTALSTEAFF.

The chain links TRBV7-6 to TRBJ1-1, with D possibly TRBD1 on 6 matching bases. The V and J ends lost 3 bases and 2 bases respectively, with 10 bases between them. There are 14 residues in the CDR3. The germline V gene has CDR1 SGHVS and CDR2 FNYEAQ. The CDR3 region has the DNA TGTGCCAGCAGCTTGGGGACACCCAACACTGAAGCTTTCTTT. It yields the protein CASSLGTPNTEAFF.

This chain links TRBV6-5 with TRBJ1-1; D not resolved. There are 13 residues in the CDR3. V was shortened by 1 base and J by 3 bases, with 6 bases between the two germline ends. The germline CDR1 and CDR2 sequences are MNHEY and SVGAGI. For the CDR3, the DNA is TGTGCCAGCAGTTACTTTTGGGACACTGAAGCTTTCTTT. Translated: CASSYFWDTEAFF.

Written as DNA, the CDR3 is TGTGCCAGCAGCTTGCCTGGACAGGCGCGGGAGCAGTACTTC. Encoded protein: CASSLPGQAREQYF. The chain is built from TRBV7-8 and TRBJ2-7; TRBD1 matches at 7 bases. Germline trimming cut 3 bases from V and 7 bases from J; bases unmatched to any gene: 9. The CDR3 is 14 amino acids. From germline, CDR1 is SGHVS and CDR2 FQNEAQ.

This clone has just one count. The V gene is TRBV6-5, the J gene TRBJ2-7; 11 bases are a match to TRBD2. The CDR3 is made up of 15 amino acids. Looked up from germline, CDR1 is MNHEY and CDR2 is SVGAGI. The junction had 8 bases not matched to a gene; V was cut back by 4 bases and J by 6 bases. The CDR3 sequence: CASSLTSGTIAEQYF. In DNA, the CDR3 is TGTGCCAGCAGTTTGACTAGCGGGACCATAGCCGAGCAGTACTTC.

This sequence joins TRBV5-1 and TRBJ1-3, with TRBD1 as a possible D gene (5 bases). The germline CDR1 and CDR2 sequences are SGHRS and YFSETQ. The germline V and J ends were trimmed by 0 bases and 0 bases, with 7 bases remaining between them. The CDR3 spans 15 residues. CDR3 loop: CASSLGQYSGNTIYF. Here the CDR3 DNA reads TGCGCCAGCAGCTTGGGACAGTACTCTGGAAACACCATATATTTT.

The chain couples TRBV14 to TRBJ2-2; 10 bases agree with TRBD2. Germline V lookup: CDR1 SGHDN, CDR2 FVKESK. V dropped 0 bases and J dropped 5; count of bases not matched to a gene: 9. The CDR3 is 18 residues long. The CDR3 is CASSQDVGGLATTGELFF. The DNA for the CDR3 is TGTGCCAGCAGCCAAGATGTAGGGGGACTAGCGACAACCGGGGAGCTGTTTTTT.

This clone appeared a single time. The rearrangement joins TRBV6-1 to TRBJ2-7; 7 bases agree with TRBD1. V was pared by 4 bases and J by 1 base, with 4 bases of the junction left unmatched. Germline lookup yields CDR1 MNHNS and CDR2 SASEGT. This CDR3 region has 14 residues. In DNA form, the CDR3 reads TGTGCCAGCAGTGCAGAGACAGGGTCCTACGAGCAGTACTTC. The encoded protein is CASSAETGSYEQYF.